The source of this T cell receptor beta chain is a study of control samples from healthy donors and cancer patients. This clone occurred once. Clones were sequenced by immunoSEQ multiplex PCR, and TCRdb holds only the in-frame ones, with some missing. This table has 130,000 or so clones, 85% to 95% appearing once. Germline-derived CDR1 and CDR2 are SEHNR and FQNEAQ (reference sequence). This CDR3 region has 15 residues. V shed 5 bases, J shed 1 base, and the junction held 7 bases outside the gene matches. The specimen was PBMCs. The gene calls are TRBV7-9 and TRBJ2-5, with TRBD1 matching over 7 bases. The sequence came from a man in his 60s with colorectal cancer. CDR3 sequence (DNA): TGTGCCAGCAGCAGACCGACAGGGTCCCAAGAGACCCAGTACTTC. It encodes CASSRPTGSQETQYF.